These 31 T cell receptor beta chains came from one sample sequenced in a study of blood T cell repertoires in COVID-19. The data were produced by immunoSEQ multiplex PCR, yet TCRdb's version contains in-frame clones alone and is incomplete. The data show about 440,000 clones, around nine tenths seen once. The sequencing input was PBMCs or T cells enriched from blood (not recorded which). These TCRs come from a woman between 18 and 29 years old with acute COVID-19.

The J gene is TRBJ2-5, the V gene TRBV5-1; TRBD2 matches at 7 bases. This CDR3 spans 15 amino acids. The germline V gene has CDR1 SGHRS and CDR2 YFSETQ. The J segment lost 1 base and the V segment lost 3 bases, leaving 6 bases of the junction unmatched. The CDR3 DNA follows: TGCGCCAGCAGCTCCTTGGCGGGAGTCCAAGAGACCCAGTACTTC. It translates to CASSSLAGVQETQYF.

V and J are TRBV12-5 and TRBJ1-6; D perhaps matches TRBD1 (5 bases). The V and J ends lost 7 bases and 9 bases respectively, with 10 bases between them. The V gene's germline CDR1 is LGHNT and CDR2 FRNRAP. CDR3 length equals 12 residues. The CDR3 loop reads CASAVGGSPLHF. The CDR3 coding sequence is TGTGCTAGTGCCGTGGGGGGTTCACCCCTCCACTTT.

As concerns this clone: Other DNA sequences of this sample code for an identical CDR3. The chain couples TRBV3-1 (or the pseudogene TRBV3-2) to TRBJ2-7; unclear D gene. V lost 1 base and J lost 2, with 3 bases in between. This CDR3 region has 12 residues. CDR1 and CDR2 from the germline V gene are LGHDT and YNNKEL (reference sequence). The CDR3 nucleotides read TGTGCCAGCAGCCAAGCCACCTACGAGCAGTACTTC. This sequence encodes CASSQATYEQYF.

This chain uses TRBV11-3 with TRBJ2-7, with 7 bases that match TRBD1. Germline V CDR1 and CDR2: SGHNT, YENEEA. The CDR3 runs 14 residues. The trim removed 5 bases at V and 3 bases at J, leaving 7 bases unmatched. The CDR3 region has the DNA TGTGCCAGCAGCAAGCCCGGGACAGTCTACGAGCAGTACTTC. Amino acid sequence: CASSKPGTVYEQYF.

This chain uses TRBV12-1 with TRBJ1-1. TRBV12-1 is a pseudogene locus. This CDR3 spans 12 amino acids. The CDR3 coding sequence is TGTGCCAGCAGAGGGAGGGGCACTGAAGCTTTCTTT. It translates to CASRGRGTEAFF.

V gene TRBV9 combines with J gene TRBJ2-1; no firm D call. This CDR3 contains 14 residues. Germline assignment: CDR1 SGDLS and CDR2 YYNGEE. Trimming removed 0 bases at V and 8 bases at J, with 12 bases between. Here the CDR3 DNA reads TGTGCCAGCAGCGTAGGGCTTACTACGGATGAGCAGTTCTTC. This codes for CASSVGLTTDEQFF.

The chain has TRBV7-2 and TRBJ1-5, with a possible D match to TRBD1 (5 bases). The CDR3 is 13 amino acids. Looked up from germline, CDR1 is SGHTA and CDR2 is FQGNSA. Trimming shortened V by 5 bases and J by 5 bases, and 10 bases separated the two germline ends. The CDR3 sequence is CASSIDRHQPQHF. As DNA, the CDR3 is TGTGCCAGCAGCATAGACAGACATCAGCCCCAGCATTTT. Full variable domain (remainder filled in from reference TRBV7-2 and TRBJ1-5): GAGVSQSPSNKVTEKGKDVELRCDPISGHTALYWYRQSLGQGLEFLIYFQGNSAPDKSGLPSDRFSAERTGGSVSTLTIQRTQQEDSAVYLCASSIDRHQPQHFGDGTRLSIL.

This clone was counted once. The chain links TRBV10-3 to TRBJ2-5; 8 bases line up with TRBD1. Trimming removed 2 bases from V and 1 base from J; junction bases left unmatched: 0. CDR1 and CDR2 from the germline V gene are ENHRY and SYGVKD. CDR3 size: 14 residues. For the CDR3, the DNA is TGTGCCATCAGTGAGACAGGGGGCCAAGAGACCCAGTACTTC. It specifies CAISETGGQETQYF.

The J gene is TRBJ2-7, the V gene TRBV10-3; 7 bases agree with TRBD1. Trimming cost V 1 base and J 4 bases; bases outside gene matches: 10. CDR1 ENHRY and CDR2 SYGVKD come from the germline V gene. The CDR3 consists of 16 residues. This CDR3 reads CAISEFRQGRGYEQYF. CDR3 sequence (DNA): TGTGCCATCAGTGAGTTTCGACAGGGTAGAGGGTACGAGCAGTACTTC.

This clone was seen only once. The chain is built from TRBV5-1 and TRBJ2-1, with TRBD2 matching over 12 bases. After removal of 7 bases from V and 3 bases from J, the junction contained 2 bases not matched to a gene. Germline V gene sequence: CDR1 SGHRS, CDR2 YFSETQ. The CDR3 runs to 14 residues. The CDR3 sequence: CASQTSGSYNEQFF. The DNA of the CDR3 is TGCGCCAGCCAGACTAGCGGGAGCTACAATGAGCAGTTCTTC.

The chain uses TRBV14 and TRBJ2-1; TRBD1 might be the D (6 bases). The CDR3 totals 13 residues. Between the trimmed V and J ends, which lost 5 bases and 6 bases, there was a span of 11 bases. Per the germline V gene, CDR1 is SGHDN and CDR2 is FVKESK. The CDR3 loop is CASSGDTGNEQFF. The CDR3 DNA reads as TGTGCCAGCAGCGGGGACACGGGCAATGAGCAGTTCTTC.

The chain couples TRBV30 to TRBJ2-6, with 10 bases lining up with TRBD1. The germline CDR1 and CDR2 sequences are GTSNPN and SVGIG (reference sequence). The J segment lost 0 bases and the V segment lost 3 bases, leaving 8 bases of the junction unmatched. This CDR3 comprises 18 residues. This CDR3 reads CAWSTGTGVFSGANVLTF. In DNA, the CDR3 is TGTGCCTGGAGCACCGGGACAGGGGTTTTCTCTGGGGCCAACGTCCTGACTTTC.

The J gene is TRBJ2-6, the V gene TRBV3-1 (or the pseudogene TRBV3-2), with D tentatively TRBD1 (5 bases). Trimming cost V 0 bases and J 0 bases, with 9 bases left between them. CDR3 length: 17 residues. Germline V gene lookup returns CDR1 LGHDT and CDR2 YNNKEL (reference sequence). CDR3 sequence reads: CASSQDQGSSGANVLTF. The CDR3 nucleotides read TGTGCCAGCAGCCAAGATCAGGGCAGCTCTGGGGCCAACGTCCTGACTTTC.

CDR3 in DNA: TGTGCCACCAGTGATAAGAGGGGGGACAGCCTTAGCAATCAGCCCCAGCATTTT. Translated: CATSDKRGDSLSNQPQHF. The chain employs TRBV24-1 and TRBJ1-5; TRBD1 aligns across 7 bases. The V gene's germline CDR1 is KGHDR and CDR2 SFDVKD. V lost 3 bases and J lost 0; bases outside the gene matches: 10. The CDR3 has 18 residues.

Remarks on this clone: Compared with germline, one end of the junction differs, possibly owing to a read error. The genes are TRBV7-2 and TRBJ1-3, with D possibly being TRBD1 (5 bases). This CDR3 comprises 14 residues. CDR1 and CDR2 from the germline V gene are SGHTA and FQGNSA. CDR3 DNA sequence: TGTGCCAGCAGCTTAAGCATCGGTGTAAGGCCTGACAGTTTT. It translates to CASSLSIGVRPDSF.

This clone was counted only a few times. A much more abundant neighbour one base away suggests this may be a read error. V is TRBV11-2 and J is TRBJ1-2, with D possibly matching TRBD1 (6 bases). Looked up from germline, CDR1 is SGHAT and CDR2 is FQNNGV. CDR3 length equals 13 residues. V lost 5 bases and J lost 2, with 9 bases in between. The DNA for the CDR3 is TGTGCCAGCAGCCAAACAGGGAACTATGGCTACACCTTC. It codes for CASSQTGNYGYTF. The full variable domain, completed using reference TRBV11-2 and TRBJ1-2, is EAGVAQSPRYKIIEKRQSVAFWCNPISGHATLYWYQQILGQGPKLLIQFQNNGVVDDSQLPKDRFSAERLKGVDSTLKIQPAKLEDSAVYLCASSQTGNYGYTFGSGTRLTVV.

The V and J genes are TRBV6-2 or TRBV6-3 and TRBJ1-6, with TRBD1 as a possible D gene (5 bases). The ends were cut back, 0 bases at V and 14 bases at J, with 11 bases in the middle. From germline, CDR1 is MNHEY and CDR2 SVGEGT. CDR3 length: 13 residues. This chain's CDR3 is CASSYSQGRTLHF. CDR3 nucleotides: TGTGCCAGCAGTTACTCTCAGGGTAGAACCCTCCACTTT.

This chain links TRBV12-3 or TRBV12-4 with TRBJ1-2; D call uncertain. This CDR3 comprises 13 residues. V was trimmed by 4 bases and J by 8 bases, leaving 14 bases between them. CDR3: CASSSREEGGYTF. CDR3 bases: TGTGCCAGCAGTTCACGGGAGGAAGGCGGCTACACCTTC.

V gene TRBV6-6 combines with J gene TRBJ2-1; 7 bases line up with TRBD2. Germline V gene data show CDR1 as MNHNY and CDR2 as SVGAGI (reference sequence). The CDR3 is made up of 17 amino acids. Trimming cost V 5 bases and J 2 bases; bases outside gene matches: 12. CDR3 loop: CASSPSWAGGTYNEQFF. CDR3 nucleotide sequence: TGTGCCAGCAGTCCCTCGTGGGCCGGGGGGACCTACAATGAGCAGTTCTTC.

This rearrangement joins TRBV19 to TRBJ1-4; TRBD1 is a possible D gene (6 bases). CDR1 LNHDA and CDR2 SQIVND come from the germline V gene (reference sequence). The V end was cut by 6 bases, the J end by 4 bases, with 12 bases between. CDR3 length: 14 residues. The CDR3 here is CASSPTGDNEKLFF. The CDR3 bases are TGTGCCAGTAGCCCGACAGGAGATAATGAAAAACTGTTTTTT. Full variable domain (rest looked up from reference TRBV19 and TRBJ1-4): DGGITQSPKYLFRKEGQNVTLSCEQNLNHDAMYWYRQDPGQGLRLIYYSQIVNDFQKGDIAEGYSVSREKKESFPLTVTSAQKNPTAFYLCASSPTGDNEKLFFGSGTQLSVL.

Only one count was recorded for this clone. V is TRBV2 and J is TRBJ2-3; TRBD2 might be the D (5 bases). Trimming removed 6 bases at V and 0 bases at J, with 13 bases between. Germline V lookup: CDR1 SNHLY, CDR2 FYNNEI. CDR3 length equals 15 residues. The CDR3 sequence is CASRPTGVSTDTQYF. DNA for the CDR3: TGTGCCAGCAGACCAACCGGGGTTAGCACAGATACGCAGTATTTT.

The genes are TRBV2 and TRBJ1-2; 7 bases are a match to TRBD1. Germline V CDR1 and CDR2: SNHLY, FYNNEI. This CDR3 is 12 amino acids long. Unmatched junction bases numbered 5, after V lost 6 bases and J lost 7 bases. In DNA, the CDR3 is TGTGCCAGCAGACAGGGGCAGGGTGGCTACACCTTC. It translates to CASRQGQGGYTF.

V gene TRBV7-2 combines with J gene TRBJ1-1; tentative D call: TRBD1 (6 bases). The CDR3 length is 15 residues. Deletions cut 4 bases from V and 2 bases from J, with 14 bases between. CDR1 and CDR2 (germline): SGHTA, FQGNSA. This chain's CDR3 is CASSSLGGLNTEAFF. The CDR3 DNA reads as TGTGCCAGCAGCTCCCTCGGGGGGCTAAACACTGAAGCTTTCTTT.

This chain links TRBV9 with TRBJ1-2, with 7 bases lining up with TRBD1. The J segment lost 4 bases and the V segment lost 7 bases, leaving 10 bases of the junction unmatched. The CDR3 covers 14 residues. Germline CDR1 SGDLS, CDR2 YYNGEE. CDR3 nucleotides: TGTGCCAGCGACAACCCGGGACAGAGCTATGGCTACACCTTC. Translation: CASDNPGQSYGYTF.

The chain has TRBV19 and TRBJ1-2; unclear D gene. CDR1 is LNHDA, CDR2 SQIVND, per germline (reference sequence). There are 13 residues in the CDR3. V shed 4 bases and J shed 8 bases, with 14 bases lying between them. CDR3 residues: CASSRPGRRGYTF. CDR3 nucleotides: TGTGCCAGTAGTAGACCGGGTCGTCGGGGCTACACCTTC. The full variable domain, in which reference TRBV19 and TRBJ1-2 provide the parts outside the CDR3, is DGGITQSPKYLFRKEGQNVTLSCEQNLNHDAMYWYRQDPGQGLRLIYYSQIVNDFQKGDIAEGYSVSREKKESFPLTVTSAQKNPTAFYLCASSRPGRRGYTFGSGTRLTVV.

Note on this clone: Other nucleotide sequences in the sample specify the same CDR3. The chain employs TRBV18 and TRBJ2-5; D is unclear. Per germline, CDR1 KGHSH and CDR2 LQKENI. The V end lost 1 base, the J end lost 5 bases, and 5 bases lay between the germline ends. The CDR3 is made up of 12 amino acids. The DNA of the CDR3 is TGTGCCAGCTCACCACTCGAGGAGACCCAGTACTTC. Its translation is CASSPLEETQYF.

This clone turned up a few times. J is TRBJ2-1 and V is TRBV6-2 or TRBV6-3; 7 bases are a match to TRBD2. This CDR3 contains 17 residues. The V gene end was trimmed by 2 bases and the J gene end by 1 base; junction bases not matched to a gene: 8. Germline lookup yields CDR1 MNHEY and CDR2 SVGEGT. CDR3 sequence (DNA): TGTGCCAGCAGTTACCCCCAGCGGGATCTATCCTACAATGAGCAGTTCTTC. As protein: CASSYPQRDLSYNEQFF.

The chain has TRBV10-3 and TRBJ2-4; 8 nucleotides match TRBD1. This CDR3 contains 16 residues. Germline CDR1 is ENHRY and CDR2 is SYGVKD. The trim removed 0 bases at V and 3 bases at J, leaving 4 bases unmatched. The CDR3 loop reads CAISESAGGVKNIQYF. CDR3 nucleotides: TGTGCCATCAGTGAGTCCGCAGGGGGCGTCAAAAACATTCAGTACTTC.

The rearrangement uses TRBV7-2 and TRBJ2-1; D not certain. Germline V gene lookup returns CDR1 SGHTA and CDR2 FQGNSA. Between the trimmed V and J ends, which lost 1 base and 3 bases, there was a span of 7 bases. CDR3 size: 14 residues. DNA of the CDR3: TGTGCCAGCAGCTTAGATGTCGTCTACAATGAGCAGTTCTTC. Encoded protein: CASSLDVVYNEQFF.

This rearrangement joins TRBV2 to TRBJ2-5; TRBD1 might be the D (6 bases). The CDR3 covers 16 residues. Germline CDR1 SNHLY, CDR2 FYNNEI. V lost 4 bases to trimming and J lost 1 base, with 16 bases between them. CDR3 loop: CASSGTVSFPQETQYF. The CDR3 nucleotides read TGTGCCAGCAGTGGGACAGTCAGCTTTCCCCAAGAGACCCAGTACTTC.

This chain uses TRBV10-1 with TRBJ1-5, with TRBD1 matching 10 bases. After removal of 5 bases from V and 6 bases from J, the junction contained 4 bases not matched to a gene. From germline, CDR1 is WNHNN and CDR2 SYGVQD (reference sequence). The CDR3 is 14 amino acids. CDR3 protein: CASSSDRGVQPQHF. The CDR3 DNA is TGCGCCAGCAGTTCGGACAGGGGGGTTCAGCCCCAGCATTTT.